This T cell receptor (beta chain) was found in a study of low-dose radiotherapy and immunotherapy resistance in tumors. First-strand cDNA used TRAV- and TRBV-specific primers, covering alpha and beta chains. TCRs underwent about 20 PCR cycles of amplification with a constant-region primer and V-primer adapter. TCRdb reprocessed the reads via MiXCR and lists one record per CDR3 protein. This table has fewer than 6,500 distinct CDR3 sequences, about four fifths appearing once. The V gene lost 4 bases and the J gene lost 6 bases, with 10 bases spanning the gap. The CDR3 length is 13 residues. Looked up from germline, CDR1 is SNHLY and CDR2 is FYNNEI. This clonotype appeared a single time.

The clonotype originates from a human donor with advanced metastatic prostate, ovarian, gallbladder or colorectal cancer (not recorded which). This table probably holds off-target reads from a library built for another chain. The chain links TRBV2 to TRBJ1-5; the D is unclear. CDR3 in DNA: TGTGCCAGCAGTGTAGAGGGCCTTCAGCCCCAGCATTTT. Its translation is CASSVEGLQPQHF.